This T cell receptor beta chain emerged from a study of neoadjuvant nivolumab and ipilimumab in lung cancer (dated by TCRdb to the early 2020s). About the investigation overall: In the NEOSTAR trial, nivolumab was administered intravenously at 3 mg/kg on days 1, 15 and 29, and the combination arm also received ipilimumab 1 mg/kg on day 1 only. The major pathologic response (MPR) rate in the intention-to-treat population in each study arm was designated as the primary trial endpoint. The trial treated some 44 patients with operable NSCLC: some 23 were randomized to nivolumab monotherapy and approximately 20 to nivolumab plus ipilimumab. TCR repertoires in pretherapy (baseline) peripheral blood were compared with TCR repertoires in tumors resected at surgery after neoadjuvant immune checkpoint blockade. Seven patients had matched pretherapy and resected tumor pairs analyzed, with four treated with nivolumab and three with nivolumab plus ipilimumab. Points the paper makes about the study in general: TCR richness in pretherapy blood showed a positive correlation with richness in tumors resected after neoadjuvant therapy (Spearman R ≈ 0.81). Tumor T-cell richness and clonality rose from pretherapy to surgery in three of three dual-therapy tumors but in only two of four nivolumab-treated tumors. A small number of samples underwent TCR sequencing. Compared with tumor-adjacent uninvolved lung, resected tumors had greater TCR richness and clonality, and increases showed up in more of the dual-therapy-treated tumors. No significant correlation was found between TCR clonality and pathologic tumor regression, and only a single major-pathologic-response sample was available for the analysis of TCR clonality versus pathologic tumor regression.

The meaning of the sample's time point label: pretherapy, before neoadjuvant immune checkpoint inhibitors. The samples were obtained from NEOSTAR, a phase 2 randomized trial that tested neoadjuvant nivolumab or nivolumab plus ipilimumab, followed by surgery, in operable NSCLC. Receptor amplification or capture employed the immunoSEQ multiplex PCR assay. Concerning the study's data processing: Repertoires were summarized by richness and clonality, and significantly expanded and contracted clones were identified between pre- and post-therapy samples. Drawn from immuneACCESS, this table holds only the in-frame rearrangements with V and J called that TCRdb kept. Clones are partly lost; checked studies trace under half to an unresolved V gene and leave the rest unexplained. The DNA was the basis for D and trimming; V, J and clone size are from that table. Recorded for this sample are 20,000 to 25,000 clones; 82% of them occurred a single time. The ten largest clonotypes hold more than 20% of the sample.

Spanning cysteine to phenylalanine, the CDR3 consists of 14 amino acids. Only CDR3 DNA remains: 42 bases, in frame from the first base. The CDR1 and CDR2 encoded by the germline V gene (reference sequence) are SGHKS and YYEKEE. At the junction V is shortened by 4 bases and J by 6 bases, with 17 bases in between. On this clone itself: It has no known antigen specificity. The record has no base qualities; no much larger clone is one base away.

The chain is encoded by TRBV5-5 joined to TRBJ2-7; the D segment could be TRBD2, given 6 matching bases. This TCR came from an adult with non-small cell lung cancer. Material: peripheral blood, obtained before neoadjuvant nivolumab, alone or with ipilimumab. The DNA is as follows: TGTGCCAGCAGCATGCCCGGGGCCGGGGGCGAGCAGTACTTC. The resulting protein is CASSMPGAGGEQYF.